This T cell receptor beta chain was recovered during a study of Graves' ophthalmopathy and Graves' hyperthyroidism. Worth noting for this clonotype: What it binds is unknown.

The authors amplified TCR beta CDR3 regions from RNA transcripts. The first round was an RT-PCR with HTBI primers, and the second round was a multiplex PCR. TCRdb reanalysed the multiplex PCR reads using MiXCR and keeps one entry per CDR3 protein. The table shows about 400,000 distinct CDR3 sequences, with about 16% occurring only once. Trimming removed 0 bases from V and 6 bases from J, with 15 bases in between. CDR3 size: 15 residues. Study-level results: Ophthalmopathy progression was predicted with 55% to 71% sensitivity and approximately 72% specificity.

The sequencing input was peripheral blood. The sequence derives from a woman younger than 30 with Graves' ophthalmopathy. The chain joins TRBV12-3 or TRBV12-4 to TRBJ2-7; possibly TRBD2 for D (5 bases). As DNA, the CDR3 is TGTGCCAGCAGTTTAGCGGGAGACACGAAATCCGAGCAGTACTTC. Translated: CASSLAGDTKSEQYF.